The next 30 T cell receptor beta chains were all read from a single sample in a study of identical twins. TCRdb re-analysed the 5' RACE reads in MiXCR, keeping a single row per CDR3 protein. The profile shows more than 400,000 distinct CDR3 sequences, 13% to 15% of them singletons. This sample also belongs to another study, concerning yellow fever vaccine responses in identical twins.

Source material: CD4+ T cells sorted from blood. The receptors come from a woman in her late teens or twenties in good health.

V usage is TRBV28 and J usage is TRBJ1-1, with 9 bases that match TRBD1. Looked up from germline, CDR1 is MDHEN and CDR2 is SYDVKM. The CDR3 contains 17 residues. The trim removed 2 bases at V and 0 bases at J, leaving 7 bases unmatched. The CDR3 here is CASSLTQGAGLNTEAFF. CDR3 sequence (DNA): TGTGCCAGCAGTTTAACACAGGGGGCAGGACTGAACACTGAAGCTTTCTTT.

The CDR3, as DNA: TGTGCCAGCAGCTTAGGGGACAGGGGATGGAGCAAAGAGACCCAGTACTTC. It specifies CASSLGDRGWSKETQYF. The chain joins TRBV7-9 to TRBJ2-5, with 10 positions matching TRBD1. The CDR3 has 17 residues. Trimming at V came to 1 base and at J to 3 bases, leaving 8 bases not matched to a gene. The germline CDR1 and CDR2 sequences are SEHNR and FQNEAQ (reference sequence).

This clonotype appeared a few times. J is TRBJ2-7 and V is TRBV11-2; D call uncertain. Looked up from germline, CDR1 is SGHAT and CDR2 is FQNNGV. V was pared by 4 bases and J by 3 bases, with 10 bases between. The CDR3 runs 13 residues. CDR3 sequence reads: CASSSQAFYEQYV. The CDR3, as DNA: TGTGCCAGCAGCTCCCAGGCGTTCTACGAGCAGTACGTC.

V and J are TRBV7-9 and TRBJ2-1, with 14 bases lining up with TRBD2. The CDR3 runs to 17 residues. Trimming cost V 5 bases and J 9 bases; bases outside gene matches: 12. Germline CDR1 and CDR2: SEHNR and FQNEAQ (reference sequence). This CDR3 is CASSDRLAGGRRAEQFF. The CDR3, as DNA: TGTGCCAGCAGCGACCGACTAGCGGGAGGGCGTCGGGCTGAGCAGTTCTTC. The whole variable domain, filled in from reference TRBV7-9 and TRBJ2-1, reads DTGVSQNPRHKITKRGQNVTFRCDPISEHNRLYWYRQTLGQGPEFLTYFQNEAQLEKSRLLSDRFSAERPKGSFSTLEIQRTEQGDSAMYLCASSDRLAGGRRAEQFFGPGTRLTVL.

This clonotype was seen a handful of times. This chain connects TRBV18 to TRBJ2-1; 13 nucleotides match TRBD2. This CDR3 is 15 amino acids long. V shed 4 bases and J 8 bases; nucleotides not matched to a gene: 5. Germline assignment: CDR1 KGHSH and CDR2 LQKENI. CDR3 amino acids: CASSLLAGGPYEQFF. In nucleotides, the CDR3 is TGTGCCAGCTCACTACTAGCGGGAGGGCCATATGAGCAGTTCTTC.

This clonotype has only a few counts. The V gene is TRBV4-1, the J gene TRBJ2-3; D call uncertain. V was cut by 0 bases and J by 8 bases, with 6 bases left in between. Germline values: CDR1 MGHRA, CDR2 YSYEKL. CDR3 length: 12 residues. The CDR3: CASSQDRVTQYF. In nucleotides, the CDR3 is TGCGCCAGCAGCCAAGATAGGGTTACGCAGTATTTT.

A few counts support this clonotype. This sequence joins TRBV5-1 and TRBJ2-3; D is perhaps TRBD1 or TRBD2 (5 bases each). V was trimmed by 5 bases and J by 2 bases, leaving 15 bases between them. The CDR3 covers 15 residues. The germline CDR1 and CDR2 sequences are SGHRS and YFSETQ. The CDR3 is CASRPNQGATDTQYF. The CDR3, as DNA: TGCGCCAGCAGACCCAATCAGGGAGCCACAGATACGCAGTATTTT.

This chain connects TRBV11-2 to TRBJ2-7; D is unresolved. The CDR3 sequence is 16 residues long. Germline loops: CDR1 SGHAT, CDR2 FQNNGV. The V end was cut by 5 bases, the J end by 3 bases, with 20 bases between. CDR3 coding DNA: TGTGCCAGCAGCGAGGCTCGTCTCTTAAACTACTACGAGCAGTACTTC. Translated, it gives CASSEARLLNYYEQYF.

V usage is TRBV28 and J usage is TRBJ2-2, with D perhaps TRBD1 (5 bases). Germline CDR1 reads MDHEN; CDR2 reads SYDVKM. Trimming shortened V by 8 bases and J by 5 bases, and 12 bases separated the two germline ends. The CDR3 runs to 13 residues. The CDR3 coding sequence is TGTGCCAGCGAAAGGGGCCCTACCGGGGAGCTGTTTTTT. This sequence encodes CASERGPTGELFF.

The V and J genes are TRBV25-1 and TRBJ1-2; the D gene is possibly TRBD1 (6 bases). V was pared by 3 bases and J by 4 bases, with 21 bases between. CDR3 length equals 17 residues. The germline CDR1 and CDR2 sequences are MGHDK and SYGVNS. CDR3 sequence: CASSEREQGKTFYGYTF. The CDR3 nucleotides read TGTGCCAGCAGTGAGAGGGAACAGGGAAAAACGTTCTATGGCTACACCTTC.

The CDR3 DNA reads TGTGCCAGCAGCTCCGTGGGGGGCACCCAGCATTTT. Translated, it gives CASSSVGGTQHF. This chain connects TRBV7-2 to TRBJ1-5; D may be TRBD1 (6 bases). The length of the CDR3 is 12 residues. The V end was cut by 4 bases, the J end by 11 bases, with 12 bases between. Germline V gene lookup returns CDR1 SGHTA and CDR2 FQGNSA.

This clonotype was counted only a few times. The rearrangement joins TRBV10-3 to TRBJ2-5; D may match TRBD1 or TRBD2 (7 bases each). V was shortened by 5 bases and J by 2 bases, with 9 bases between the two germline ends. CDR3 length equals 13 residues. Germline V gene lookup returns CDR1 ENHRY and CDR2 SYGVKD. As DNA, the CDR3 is TGTGCCATCAGTCAGGGGGGGCAAGAGACCCAGTACTTC. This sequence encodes CAISQGGQETQYF.

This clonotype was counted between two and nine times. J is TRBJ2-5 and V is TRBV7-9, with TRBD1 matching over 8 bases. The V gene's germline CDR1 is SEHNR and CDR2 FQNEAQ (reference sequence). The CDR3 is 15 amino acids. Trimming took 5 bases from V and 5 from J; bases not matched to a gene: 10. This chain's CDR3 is CASSTGQGVWETQYF. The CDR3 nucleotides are TGTGCCAGCAGCACCGGACAGGGAGTTTGGGAGACCCAGTACTTC.

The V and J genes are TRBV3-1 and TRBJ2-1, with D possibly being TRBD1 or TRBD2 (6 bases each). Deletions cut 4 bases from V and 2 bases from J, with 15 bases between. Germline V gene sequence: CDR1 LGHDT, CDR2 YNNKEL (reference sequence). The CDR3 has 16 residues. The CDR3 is CASSPGGQTAYNEQFF. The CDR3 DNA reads TGTGCCAGCAGCCCCGGGGGACAAACTGCCTACAATGAGCAGTTCTTC.

Written as DNA, the CDR3 is TGTGCCAGCTCACCTCCCGGGACTAGTTCGAGAGAGCAGTACTTC. Translating gives CASSPPGTSSREQYF. V and J are TRBV18 and TRBJ2-7; TRBD2 matches at 8 bases. The junction had 11 bases not matched to a gene; V was cut back by 3 bases and J by 7 bases. The CDR3 sequence is 15 residues long. The germline CDR1 and CDR2 sequences are KGHSH and LQKENI.

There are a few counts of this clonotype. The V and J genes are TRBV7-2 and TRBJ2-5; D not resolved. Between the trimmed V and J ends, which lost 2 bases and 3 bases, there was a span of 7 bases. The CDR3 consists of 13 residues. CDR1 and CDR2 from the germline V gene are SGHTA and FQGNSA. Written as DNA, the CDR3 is TGTGCCAGCAGCTTATTCCGGAAAGAGACCCAGTACTTC. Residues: CASSLFRKETQYF.

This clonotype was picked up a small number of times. The CDR3 here is CASSQVLGDRGREQYF. In DNA form, the CDR3 reads TGCGCCAGCAGCCAAGTATTGGGGGACAGGGGGCGTGAGCAGTACTTC. The genes are TRBV4-1 and TRBJ2-7, with 12 bases that match TRBD1. The CDR3 is made up of 16 amino acids. Germline-derived CDR1 and CDR2 are MGHRA and YSYEKL. Unmatched junction bases numbered 8, after V lost 1 base and J lost 7 bases.

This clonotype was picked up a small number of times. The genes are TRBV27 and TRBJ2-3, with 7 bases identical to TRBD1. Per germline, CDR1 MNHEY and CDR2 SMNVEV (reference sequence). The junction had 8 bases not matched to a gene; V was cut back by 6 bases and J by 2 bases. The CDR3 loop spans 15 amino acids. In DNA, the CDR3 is TGTGCCAGCAGCTACGGGACAGCCTACACAGATACGCAGTATTTT. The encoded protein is CASSYGTAYTDTQYF.

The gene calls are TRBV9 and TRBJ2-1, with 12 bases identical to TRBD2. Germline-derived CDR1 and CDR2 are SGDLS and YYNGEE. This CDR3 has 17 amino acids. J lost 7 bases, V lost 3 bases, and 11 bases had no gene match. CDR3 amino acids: CASSAPETSGRENEQFF. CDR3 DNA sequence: TGTGCCAGCAGCGCCCCTGAGACTAGCGGGAGAGAAAATGAGCAGTTCTTC.

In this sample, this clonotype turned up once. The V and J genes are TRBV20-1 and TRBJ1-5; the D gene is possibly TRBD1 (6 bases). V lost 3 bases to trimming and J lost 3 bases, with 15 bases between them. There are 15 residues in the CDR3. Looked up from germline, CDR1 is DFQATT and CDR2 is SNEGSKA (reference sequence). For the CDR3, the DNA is TGCAGTGCTAGGAGAGGGGGGCAGCCCAATCAGCCCCAGCATTTT. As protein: CSARRGGQPNQPQHF.

CDR3 in DNA: TGTGCCAGCAGTTTATCACCAGGACTAGCGGGATCTTGGTTTGAGCAGTTCTTC. It is translated as CASSLSPGLAGSWFEQFF. The J gene is TRBJ2-1, the V gene TRBV12-3 or TRBV12-4, with 12 positions matching TRBD2. The CDR3 runs to 18 residues. V trimming: 2 bases; J trimming: 9 bases; junction bases outside the gene matches: 14.

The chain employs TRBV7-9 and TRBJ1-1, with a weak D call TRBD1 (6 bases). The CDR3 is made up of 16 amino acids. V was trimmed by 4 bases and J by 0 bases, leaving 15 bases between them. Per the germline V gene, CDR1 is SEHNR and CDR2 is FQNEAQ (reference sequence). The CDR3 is CASSSLVRDMNTEAFF. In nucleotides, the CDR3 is TGTGCCAGCAGCTCCTTAGTCCGGGACATGAACACTGAAGCTTTCTTT.

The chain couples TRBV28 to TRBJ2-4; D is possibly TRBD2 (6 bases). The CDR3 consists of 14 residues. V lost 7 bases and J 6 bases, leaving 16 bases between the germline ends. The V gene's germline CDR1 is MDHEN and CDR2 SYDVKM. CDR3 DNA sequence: TGTGCCAGCAACCGAATGGGGGGAAGAAACATTCAGTACTTC. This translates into CASNRMGGRNIQYF.

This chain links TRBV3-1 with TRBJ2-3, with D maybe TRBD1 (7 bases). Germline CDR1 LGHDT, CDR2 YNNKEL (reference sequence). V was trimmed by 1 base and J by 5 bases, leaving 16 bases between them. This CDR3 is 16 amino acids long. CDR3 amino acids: CASSQGWRGRGDTQYF. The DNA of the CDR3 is TGTGCCAGCAGCCAAGGCTGGAGGGGGCGAGGAGATACGCAGTATTTT.

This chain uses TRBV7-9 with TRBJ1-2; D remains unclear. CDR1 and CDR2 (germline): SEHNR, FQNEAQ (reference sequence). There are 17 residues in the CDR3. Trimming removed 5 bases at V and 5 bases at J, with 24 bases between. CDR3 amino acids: CASSPLGLGSVGYGYTF. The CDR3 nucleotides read TGTGCCAGCAGCCCCCTGGGCTTAGGTTCGGTGGGGTATGGCTACACCTTC. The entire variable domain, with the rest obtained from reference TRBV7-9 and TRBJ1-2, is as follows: DTGVSQNPRHKITKRGQNVTFRCDPISEHNRLYWYRQTLGQGPEFLTYFQNEAQLEKSRLLSDRFSAERPKGSFSTLEIQRTEQGDSAMYLCASSPLGLGSVGYGYTFGSGTRLTVV.

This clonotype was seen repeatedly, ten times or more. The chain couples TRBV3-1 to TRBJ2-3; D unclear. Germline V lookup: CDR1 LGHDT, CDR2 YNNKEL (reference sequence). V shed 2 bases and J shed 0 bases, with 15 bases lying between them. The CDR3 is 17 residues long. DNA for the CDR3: TGTGCCAGCAGCCAATTCCCCCCCCTGACAAGCACAGATACGCAGTATTTT. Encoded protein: CASSQFPPLTSTDTQYF.

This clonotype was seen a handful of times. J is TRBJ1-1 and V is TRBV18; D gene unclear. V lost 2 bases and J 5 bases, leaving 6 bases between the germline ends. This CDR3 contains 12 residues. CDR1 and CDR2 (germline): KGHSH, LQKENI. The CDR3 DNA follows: TGTGCCAGCTCACCAGTAGCAACTGAAGCTTTCTTT. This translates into CASSPVATEAFF.

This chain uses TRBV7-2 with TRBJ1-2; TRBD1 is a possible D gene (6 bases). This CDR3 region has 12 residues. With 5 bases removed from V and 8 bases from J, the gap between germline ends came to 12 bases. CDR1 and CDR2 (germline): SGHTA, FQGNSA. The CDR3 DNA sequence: TGTGCCAGCAGCCCGGACAGACGGGGCTACACCTTC. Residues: CASSPDRRGYTF.

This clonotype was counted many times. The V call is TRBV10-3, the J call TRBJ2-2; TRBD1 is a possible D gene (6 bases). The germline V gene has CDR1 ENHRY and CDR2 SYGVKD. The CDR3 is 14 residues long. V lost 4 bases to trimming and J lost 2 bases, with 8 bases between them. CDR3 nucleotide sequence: TGTGCCATCAGTGGGACAGAAAACACCGGGGAGCTGTTTTTT. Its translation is CAISGTENTGELFF.

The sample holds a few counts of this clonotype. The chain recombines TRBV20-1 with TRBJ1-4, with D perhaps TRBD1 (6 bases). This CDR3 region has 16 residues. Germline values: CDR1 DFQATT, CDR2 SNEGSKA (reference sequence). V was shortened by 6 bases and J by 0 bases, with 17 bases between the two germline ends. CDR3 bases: TGCAGTGCGACGGACAGCCGCCTGGCAACTAATGAAAAACTGTTTTTT. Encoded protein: CSATDSRLATNEKLFF.